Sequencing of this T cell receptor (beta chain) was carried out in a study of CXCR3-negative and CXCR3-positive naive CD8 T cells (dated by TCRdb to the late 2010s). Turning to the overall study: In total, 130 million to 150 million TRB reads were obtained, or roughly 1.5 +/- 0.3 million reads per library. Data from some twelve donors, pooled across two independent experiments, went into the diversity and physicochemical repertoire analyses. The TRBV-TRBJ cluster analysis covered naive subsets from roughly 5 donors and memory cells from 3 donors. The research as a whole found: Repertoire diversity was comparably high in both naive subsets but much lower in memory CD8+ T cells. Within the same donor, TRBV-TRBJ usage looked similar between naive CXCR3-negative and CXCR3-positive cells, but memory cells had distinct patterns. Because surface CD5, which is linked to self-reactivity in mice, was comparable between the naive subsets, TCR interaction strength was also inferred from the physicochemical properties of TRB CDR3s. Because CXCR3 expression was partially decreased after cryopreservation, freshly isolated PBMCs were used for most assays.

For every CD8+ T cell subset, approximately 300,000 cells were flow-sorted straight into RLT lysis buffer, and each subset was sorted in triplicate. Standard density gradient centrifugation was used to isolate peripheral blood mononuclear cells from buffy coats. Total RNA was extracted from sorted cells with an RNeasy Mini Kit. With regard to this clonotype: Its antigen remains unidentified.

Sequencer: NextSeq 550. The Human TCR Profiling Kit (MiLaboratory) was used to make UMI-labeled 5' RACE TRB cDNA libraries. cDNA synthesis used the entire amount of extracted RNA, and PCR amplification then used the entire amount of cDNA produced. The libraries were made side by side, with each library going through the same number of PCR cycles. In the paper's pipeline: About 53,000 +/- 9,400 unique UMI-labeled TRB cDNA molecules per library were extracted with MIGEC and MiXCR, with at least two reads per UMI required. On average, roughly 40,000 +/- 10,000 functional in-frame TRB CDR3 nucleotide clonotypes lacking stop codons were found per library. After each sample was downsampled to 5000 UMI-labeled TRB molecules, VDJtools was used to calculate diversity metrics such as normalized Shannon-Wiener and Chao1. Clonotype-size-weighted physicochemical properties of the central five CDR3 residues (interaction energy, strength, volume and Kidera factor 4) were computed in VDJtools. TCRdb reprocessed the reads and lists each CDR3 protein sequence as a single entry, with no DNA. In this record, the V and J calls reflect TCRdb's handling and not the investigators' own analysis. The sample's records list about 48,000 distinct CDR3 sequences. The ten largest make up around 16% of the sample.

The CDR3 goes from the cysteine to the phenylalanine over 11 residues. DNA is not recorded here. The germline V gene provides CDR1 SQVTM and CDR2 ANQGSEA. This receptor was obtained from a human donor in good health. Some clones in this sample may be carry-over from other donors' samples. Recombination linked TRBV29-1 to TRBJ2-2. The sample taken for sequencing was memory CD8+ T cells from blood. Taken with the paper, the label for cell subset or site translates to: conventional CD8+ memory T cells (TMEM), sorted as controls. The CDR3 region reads CSIINTGELFF.